Sequencing of this TCR beta chain was carried out in a study of OX40 agonist ivuxolimab in advanced cancers. About the research overall: At about 81% male, the cohort had a mean age of 60 years, ranging from about 23 to 79. Checkpoint inhibitors had been given previously to approximately 40% of patients.

CDR1 is SGHTA and CDR2 is FQGNSA in the germline V gene. Between the trimmed V and J ends, which lost 1 base and 4 bases, there was a span of 5 bases. The CDR3 loop spans 13 amino acids. Only in-frame clones appear in the TCRdb table, and some are missing; sequencing was by immunoSEQ multiplex PCR. This sample has about 64,000 clones, with roughly 80% found just once. The clonotype originates from an adult with an advanced solid tumor such as melanoma, head and neck, liver or kidney cancer. The rearrangement links TRBV7-2 to TRBJ2-1; D is ambiguous. The sample in question was CD4+ or CD8+ T cells sorted from blood, obtained in a trial of the OX40 agonist ivuxolimab. The CDR3 loop is CASSLVAYNEQFF. In nucleotides, the CDR3 is TGTGCCAGCAGCTTAGTTGCGTACAATGAGCAGTTCTTC.